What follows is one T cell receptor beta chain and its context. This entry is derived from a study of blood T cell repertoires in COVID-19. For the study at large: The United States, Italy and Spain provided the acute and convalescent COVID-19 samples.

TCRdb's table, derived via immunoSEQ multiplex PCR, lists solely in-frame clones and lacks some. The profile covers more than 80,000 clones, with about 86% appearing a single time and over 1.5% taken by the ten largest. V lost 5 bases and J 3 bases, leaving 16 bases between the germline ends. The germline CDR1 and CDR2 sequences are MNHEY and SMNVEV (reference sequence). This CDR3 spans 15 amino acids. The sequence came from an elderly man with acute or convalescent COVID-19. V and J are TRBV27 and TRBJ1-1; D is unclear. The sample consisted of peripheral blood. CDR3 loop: CASSGTFDIYTEAFF. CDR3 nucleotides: TGTGCCAGCAGTGGCACCTTCGATATTTACACTGAAGCTTTCTTT.